These T cell receptor beta chains were read from a single sample in a study of T cell responses to AZD1222 COVID-19 vaccine. Generated by immunoSEQ multiplex PCR, the TCRdb table keeps only in-frame clones and is missing some. The top ten hold under 7.5% of the sample, which has 150,000 to 200,000 clones, 75% to 90% seen once. The source material was peripheral blood, sampled on day 0 of AZD1222 vaccination. The receptors stem from an adult in good health. The CDR3 runs from the conserved cysteine through the conserved F or W. Each record gives: clone size, J gene, D gene, V gene, CDR3 DNA, CDR3 protein. A D gene is named only where the DNA matches it firmly. The size of a clone is reported for some rows only, either as once, few or many, or as a class for expanded clones.

>-|TRBJ1-5|-|TRBV7-2
TGTGCCAGCAGCGCACAGGAAACGGCGCCCCAGCATTTT
CASSAQETAPQHF
>few|TRBJ1-3|-|TRBV18
TGTGCCAGCTCACCGAAACAGGGTGGAGACACCATATATTTT
CASSPKQGGDTIYF
>-|TRBJ2-1|-|TRBV5-6
TGTGCCAGCAGCCCAGAGGGGGTGCTGGACAATGAGCAGTTCTTC
CASSPEGVLDNEQFF
>-|TRBJ1-4|TRBD1|TRBV10-3
TGTGCCATCAGCGAAGACAGGGGGAGGGGAAAACTGTTTTTT
CAISEDRGRGKLFF
>once|TRBJ1-3|-|TRBV6-1
TGTGCCAGCAGTGAACTCCGGGCCCCCGTTCGCTTAAACACCATATATTTT
CASSELRAPVRLNTIYF
>-|TRBJ2-7|TRBD2|TRBV28
TGTGCCAGCAGCCCACTGACCACCTTCCTGGGACTAGGAAGCTACGAGCAGTACTTC
CASSPLTTFLGLGSYEQYF
>once|TRBJ1-5|-|TRBV28
TGTGCCAGCACCGTCATTTTCGGGAATCAGCCCCAGCATTTT
CASTVIFGNQPQHF
>-|TRBJ2-1|TRBD2|TRBV7-2
TGTGCCAGCAGCTTCTCTCTAGCGGTCCTCTCCTACAATGAGCAGTTCTTC
CASSFSLAVLSYNEQFF
>-|TRBJ1-1|-|TRBV29-1
TGCAGCGCTACCATCATTGAAGCTTTCTTT
CSATIIEAFF
>-|TRBJ1-1|-|TRBV4-2
TGTGCCAGCAGCCAGCAGGGAGGTGGGAACACTGAAGCTTTCTTT
CASSQQGGGNTEAFF
>-|TRBJ1-2|-|TRBV18
TGTGCCAGCTCACCACTTGGGGAGGGCGACTATGGCTACACCTTC
CASSPLGEGDYGYTF
>-|TRBJ1-2|-|TRBV24-1
TGTGCCACCAGTCACAGGGTTTCCGGCTATGGCTACACCTTC
CATSHRVSGYGYTF
>-|TRBJ1-5|-|TRBV6-1
TGTGCCAGCAGTGAGGCCCGGGCTCAGCCCCAGCATTTT
CASSEARAQPQHF
>-|TRBJ2-7|-|TRBV3-1/TRBV3-2
TGTGCCAGCAGCCAAGCTCCCTCGTTAGCTAACTACGAGCAGTACTTC
CASSQAPSLANYEQYF
>-|TRBJ2-5|-|TRBV7-3
TGTGCCAGCAGTTCGACTAGCCAAGAGACCCAGTACTTC
CASSSTSQETQYF
>few|TRBJ2-1|-|TRBV10-1
TGCGCCAGCAGTTCCTCAACAGGGAATGAGCAGTTCTTC
CASSSSTGNEQFF
>-|TRBJ2-5|-|TRBV5-1
TGCGCCAGCAGCTTGGGCAGTAGGCCCCAAGAGACCCAGTACTTC
CASSLGSRPQETQYF
>-|TRBJ2-1|TRBD1|TRBV5-4
TGTGCCAGCAGCTTGGGAGGGACAGGGATAATATCCTACAATGAGCAGTTCTTC
CASSLGGTGIISYNEQFF
>-|TRBJ2-5|-|TRBV7-3
TGTGCCAGCAGCCCCCGGGCCAAGGAGACCCAGTACTTC
CASSPRAKETQYF
>-|TRBJ2-1|-|TRBV10-3
TGTGCCACCAAAGGGGGCTACAATGAGCAGTTCTTC
CATKGGYNEQFF
>-|TRBJ2-7|-|TRBV10-3
TGTGCCATCAGTGGGTCGACAGAATCCTCCTACGAGCAGTACTTC
CAISGSTESSYEQYF
>-|TRBJ1-3|-|TRBV6-5
TGTGCCAGCAGTTACTCGTTTCTAAGCTCTGGAAACACCATATATTTT
CASSYSFLSSGNTIYF